A selection of T cell receptor beta chains follows, all from one sample in a study of shared clonotypes between healthy human individuals. Method: immunoSEQ multiplex PCR; TCRdb's copy keeps in-frame clones and lacks some. The table shows about 510,000 clones, with roughly 78% occurring only once. The sequencing sample was made of PBMCs. The receptors here all came from a woman aged 40 to 50 in good health. Some clones in this sample may be carry-over from other donors' samples. Each CDR3 is given with its conserved first and last residue. A D gene is named only where the DNA matches it firmly. The size of a clone is reported for some rows only, either as once, few or many, or as a class for expanded clones.

D gene,J gene,clone size,V gene,CDR3 DNA,CDR3 protein
.,TRBJ2-2,.,TRBV21-1,TGTGCCGGGGCAGGATACGGGAAAAGGTGCACCGGGGAGCTGTTTTTT,CAGAGYGKRCTGELFF
.,TRBJ1-5,many,TRBV7-2,TGTGCCAGCACAATGGGGGGGGCGTCAGGTCAGCCCCAGCATTTT,CASTMGGASGQPQHF
TRBD2,TRBJ2-7,.,TRBV11-2,TGTGCCAGCAGCTTAGAAGCGGGAGGAACCTACGAGCAGTACTTC,CASSLEAGGTYEQYF
.,TRBJ2-1,.,TRBV2,TGTGCCAGCACCGCGGCCGAGGACTCTGCCTACAATGAGCAGTTCTTC,CASTAAEDSAYNEQFF
.,TRBJ2-7,.,TRBV19,TGTGCCAGTAGTATACCAGGTCTCACGGGGGAGCAGTACTTC,CASSIPGLTGEQYF
TRBD1,TRBJ1-2,.,TRBV28,TGTGCCAGCAGTTTAACCGGGACAGGGGGCTATGGCTACACCTTC,CASSLTGTGGYGYTF
.,TRBJ2-2,.,TRBV27,TGTGCCAGCAGTTTCCAGGGGTTCGACACCGGGGAGCTGTTTTTT,CASSFQGFDTGELFF
.,TRBJ1-1,few,TRBV4-1,TGCGCCAGCAGCCAAGAGCGGCCTGGCACTGAAGCTTTCTTT,CASSQERPGTEAFF
TRBD2,TRBJ2-7,.,TRBV6-6,TGTGCCAGCACCTTTAAGCGGGAGCTTTTAGACGAGCAGTACTTC,CASTFKRELLDEQYF
.,TRBJ2-3,.,TRBV4-2,TGTGCCAGCAGCCAAGCTCTAGGTTCGGATACGCAGTATTTT,CASSQALGSDTQYF
.,TRBJ2-7,.,TRBV5-5,TGTGCCAGCAGCTTCAGGGCGGGGGCCAACTACGAGCAGTACTTC,CASSFRAGANYEQYF
.,TRBJ2-7,.,TRBV5-4,TGTGCCAGCAGCTTGGATAGCGGACTTACCTACGAGCAGTACTTC,CASSLDSGLTYEQYF
.,TRBJ2-7,.,TRBV6-5,TGTGCCAGCAGTTTCCTATCCGGCCCCTACGAGCAGTACTTC,CASSFLSGPYEQYF
.,TRBJ2-7,.,TRBV5-1,TGCGCCAGCAGTTCAGGACAATCCAGCTACGAGCAGTACTTC,CASSSGQSSYEQYF
TRBD2,TRBJ2-7,.,TRBV7-9,TGTGCCAGCAGCCCGGTCGGCGGGAGTATGTACGAGCAGTACTTC,CASSPVGGSMYEQYF
.,TRBJ1-5,few,TRBV18,TGTGCCAGCTCACCAATTAGCAATCAGCCCCAGCATTTT,CASSPISNQPQHF
.,TRBJ1-5,.,TRBV2,TGTGCCAGCCTGCCAGCCCGGGGTTTAGGCAATCAGCCCCAGCATTTT,CASLPARGLGNQPQHF
.,TRBJ2-2,.,TRBV6-4,TGTGCCAGCAGCGTCCGACTAGGGGATTCCGGGGAGCTGTTTTTT,CASSVRLGDSGELFF
.,TRBJ1-2,.,TRBV5-4,TGTGCCAGCAGCTTGGAGGTTGAATATGGCTACACCTTC,CASSLEVEYGYTF
TRBD1,TRBJ1-2,.,TRBV5-8,TGTGCCAGCAGCTTTATGTCAGGGGGCTACTATGGCTACACCTTC,CASSFMSGGYYGYTF
.,TRBJ1-3,.,TRBV7-3,TGTGCCAGCAGCTTAGGGGCAGCAGGGCCTGGAAACACCATATATTTT,CASSLGAAGPGNTIYF
TRBD1,TRBJ2-7,.,TRBV19,TGTGCCAGTAGTCCGCCGGACAGGGGGACCCCCCGTCGCGAGCAGTACTTC,CASSPPDRGTPRREQYF
.,TRBJ2-1,many,TRBV7-8,TGTGCCAGCACCCCGGTGAGGACCGACAATGAGCAGTTCTTC,CASTPVRTDNEQFF
.,TRBJ1-1,many,TRBV25-1,TGTGCCAGCAGTGACCGCAGCCTGAACACTGAAGCTTTCTTT,CASSDRSLNTEAFF
TRBD2,TRBJ2-1,once,TRBV5-5,TGTGCCAGCAGCCTCTCCGGGACTAGCGGTTACAATGAGCAGTTCTTC,CASSLSGTSGYNEQFF
.,TRBJ1-1,few,TRBV7-2,TGTGCCAGCAGCTTAGATCAGGGGTTCGGCACTGAAGCTTTCTTT,CASSLDQGFGTEAFF
TRBD1,TRBJ1-4,.,TRBV28,TGTGCCAGCTCCCGACAGGGGGGTAATGAAAAACTGTTTTTT,CASSRQGGNEKLFF
.,TRBJ1-5,.,TRBV6-1,TGTGCCAGCAGGATTACATGGGGGCAGCCCCAGCATTTT,CASRITWGQPQHF
.,TRBJ1-1,.,TRBV6-6,TGTGCCAGCAGTAGACAGACCTACACTGAAGCTTTCTTT,CASSRQTYTEAFF
TRBD1,TRBJ1-5,.,TRBV2,TGTGCCAGCAGTGAAGGCGGGACAGGAACATATCAGCCCCAGCATTTT,CASSEGGTGTYQPQHF
.,TRBJ2-1,once,TRBV2,TGTGCCAGCAGTGAAAGCAATGAGCAGTTCTTC,CASSESNEQFF
.,TRBJ1-2,.,TRBV30,TGTGCCTGGAGCGGCGGTCTCTTGGGAGGCTACACCTTC,CAWSGGLLGGYTF
.,TRBJ1-4,.,TRBV15,TGTGCCACCAGCAGAGAGGCAGGGATAGGCGAAAAACTGTTTTTT,CATSREAGIGEKLFF
TRBD2,TRBJ2-1,once,TRBV9,TGTGCCAGCAGCGTGACTAGCGGGGCCCATGAGCAGTTCTTC,CASSVTSGAHEQFF
TRBD2,TRBJ2-1,few,TRBV28,TGTGCCAGCAGTTTATGGGGGGAGGGGCGCAGACAGTTCTTC,CASSLWGEGRRQFF
.,TRBJ2-2,few,TRBV15,TGTGCCACCAGCCCCGGGGTGGGAGGTACTTACGGGGAGCTGTTTTTT,CATSPGVGGTYGELFF
.,TRBJ2-3,.,TRBV12-2,TGTGCAAGTCGCTTAGGACACACAGATACGCAGTATTTT,CASRLGHTDTQYF
.,TRBJ1-5,.,TRBV7-2,TGTGCCAGCAGCTCATATAGCAATCAGCCCCAGCATTTT,CASSSYSNQPQHF
.,TRBJ2-5,.,TRBV4-1,TGCGCCAGCAGCCAAGTTGTGAGAAAAGAGACCCAGTACTTC,CASSQVVRKETQYF
.,TRBJ2-2,.,TRBV9,TGTGCCAGCAGCGAATATGACGGAACCGGGGAGCTGTTTTTT,CASSEYDGTGELFF
TRBD1,TRBJ2-6,.,TRBV30,TGTGCCTGGGATAAGGGGGCCTCTGGGGCCAACGTCCTGACTTTC,CAWDKGASGANVLTF
TRBD1,TRBJ1-5,.,TRBV27,TGTGCCAGCAGTCCTTCAGGGGGGGGAGGTATGGGTCAGCCCCAGCATTTT,CASSPSGGGGMGQPQHF
.,TRBJ1-2,.,TRBV15,TGTGCCACCAGCTCTACCCGGGACGGAGTCCCCTATGGCTACACCTTC,CATSSTRDGVPYGYTF
TRBD2,TRBJ2-5,.,TRBV5-4,TGTGCCAGCAGCGGCGGGACTAGCGTCCCCCAAGAGACCCAGTACTTC,CASSGGTSVPQETQYF
.,TRBJ1-6,.,TRBV5-1,TGCGCCAGCAGCTTGGGGGCGGCAGGCGGGTCACCCCTCCACTTT,CASSLGAAGGSPLHF